These 23 T cell receptor beta chains were all obtained from the same sample, sequenced in a study of cytomegalovirus exposure and HLA in healthy donors. PCR primers comprised 60 Vbeta and 13 Jbeta primers. Data came from immunoSEQ multiplex PCR; TCRdb stores just in-frame clones and leaves some out. The sample lists approximately 200,000 clones, roughly four fifths occurring once. The sample comprised PBMCs. These TCRs come from a woman between 50 and 59 years old in good health and CMV-seropositive.

J is TRBJ2-3 and V is TRBV18; 9 bases line up with TRBD1. The CDR3 is made up of 16 amino acids. Unmatched junction bases numbered 8, after V lost 4 bases and J lost 3 bases. Germline V gene sequence: CDR1 KGHSH, CDR2 LQKENI. The CDR3 DNA is TGTGCCAGCTCACGACAGGGGGGAGTGAGTACAGATACGCAGTATTTT. Residues: CASSRQGGVSTDTQYF.

The V gene is TRBV28, the J gene TRBJ1-2, with D unclear. CDR3 length: 12 amino acids. V gave up 7 bases and J gave up 4 bases, with 10 bases separating them. CDR1 and CDR2 (germline): MDHEN, SYDVKM. DNA of the CDR3: TGTGCCAGCAACCCGTCCGGCTATGGCTACACCTTC. Its protein product is CASNPSGYGYTF.

The chain couples TRBV18 to TRBJ1-5, with 11 bases aligning to TRBD1. Trimming at V came to 3 bases and at J to 6 bases, leaving 10 bases not matched to a gene. CDR3 length: 17 residues. Looked up from germline, CDR1 is KGHSH and CDR2 is LQKENI. The CDR3 sequence is CASSPKGQGAGGQPQHF. In nucleotides, the CDR3 is TGTGCCAGCTCACCCAAAGGACAGGGGGCAGGGGGTCAGCCCCAGCATTTT.

V is TRBV19 and J is TRBJ2-7, with TRBD2 identical over 7 bases. Germline loops: CDR1 LNHDA, CDR2 SQIVND (reference sequence). With V trimmed by 5 bases and J by 2 bases, 9 bases remained unmatched. The CDR3 is made up of 15 amino acids. CDR3 residues: CASSFAGEIPYEQYF. CDR3 DNA: TGTGCCAGTAGTTTCGCGGGAGAAATCCCCTACGAGCAGTACTTC.

Details on this clone: Distinct nucleotide sequences in the sample also encode this CDR3. The chain joins TRBV29-1 to TRBJ2-1, with a tentative D call TRBD1 (6 bases). V shed 1 base and J shed 1 base, with 8 bases lying between them. Germline V gene data show CDR1 as SQVTM and CDR2 as ANQGSEA. This CDR3 contains 14 residues. For the CDR3, the DNA is TGCAGCGTTGAAGGAACAGGGTCCTACAATGAGCAGTTCTTC. Protein: CSVEGTGSYNEQFF.

The rearrangement uses TRBV10-1 and TRBJ2-5; D perhaps matches TRBD2 (6 bases). This CDR3 region has 17 residues. CDR1 and CDR2 from the germline V gene are WNHNN and SYGVQD (reference sequence). Trimming stripped 6 bases from V and 3 bases from J, with 23 bases between. CDR3 protein: CASRKPGTRNWEETQYF. The CDR3 bases are TGCGCCAGCAGGAAACCCGGGACTCGAAACTGGGAAGAGACCCAGTACTTC.

This chain uses TRBV29-1 with TRBJ2-1, with TRBD1 identical over 8 bases. V lost 8 bases, J lost 6 bases, and 3 bases stayed unmatched. This CDR3 has 11 amino acids. Germline V gives CDR1 SQVTM, CDR2 ANQGSEA. In DNA form, the CDR3 reads TGCAGCACTGACAGGGGCAATGAGCAGTTCTTC. Translated: CSTDRGNEQFF.

This chain joins TRBV5-1 and TRBJ2-5, with D possibly matching TRBD1 (6 bases). Trimming cost V 0 bases and J 3 bases, with 12 bases left between them. The CDR3 consists of 15 residues. The V gene's germline CDR1 is SGHRS and CDR2 YFSETQ. The CDR3 sequence is CASSLVGRGKETQYF. For the CDR3, the DNA is TGCGCCAGCAGCTTGGTGGGCAGGGGAAAAGAGACCCAGTACTTC. Complete variable domain (other parts from reference TRBV5-1 and TRBJ2-5): KAGVTQTPRYLIKTRGQQVTLSCSPISGHRSVSWYQQTPGQGLQFLFEYFSETQRNKGNFPGRFSGRQFSNSRSEMNVSTLELGDSALYLCASSLVGRGKETQYFGPGTRLLVL.

J is TRBJ2-2 and V is TRBV5-1; D possibly corresponds to TRBD2 (5 bases). V was clipped by 2 bases and J by 6 bases, with 8 bases between them. Germline V CDR1 and CDR2: SGHRS, YFSETQ. The CDR3 is 13 amino acids. CDR3 coding DNA: TGCGCCAGCAGCTTTTACGGGGCCGGGGAGCTGTTTTTT. Protein product: CASSFYGAGELFF.

The J gene is TRBJ1-1, the V gene TRBV7-9; TRBD1 might be the D (5 bases). Trimming left V 1 base short and J 11 bases short, with 11 bases between. CDR3 size: 12 residues. Germline V gene sequence: CDR1 SEHNR, CDR2 FQNEAQ (reference sequence). The CDR3 coding sequence is TGTGCCAGCAGCTTAGAAGACAGCAGGGCTTTCTTT. Encoded protein: CASSLEDSRAFF.

V and J are TRBV28 and TRBJ2-2; 10 nucleotides line up with TRBD1. The CDR3 consists of 14 residues. V gave up 8 bases and J gave up 3 bases; unmatched junction bases: 3. Per the germline V gene, CDR1 is MDHEN and CDR2 is SYDVKM. The CDR3 DNA is TGTGCCAGCGGGGGACAGGGGCACACCGGGGAGCTGTTTTTT. Translated: CASGGQGHTGELFF.

CDR3 bases: TGTGCCAGAAGTACCGGACAGGAATCCTACGAGCAGTACTTC. This encodes CARSTGQESYEQYF. This chain links TRBV5-3 with TRBJ2-7; TRBD1 aligns across 7 bases. TRBV5-3 counts as an open reading frame of uncertain function. With 5 bases clipped from V and 1 base from J, the junction kept 6 bases outside the gene matches. The CDR3 loop spans 14 amino acids.

The J gene is TRBJ2-7, the V gene TRBV19, with D tentatively TRBD1 (5 bases). The V end was cut by 3 bases, the J end by 4 bases, with 10 bases between. Per germline, CDR1 LNHDA and CDR2 SQIVND (reference sequence). The CDR3 has 13 residues. The CDR3 is CASSIGRAYEQYF. Here the CDR3 DNA reads TGTGCCAGTAGTATTGGCAGGGCTTACGAGCAGTACTTC. The full variable domain, with the rest looked up from reference TRBV19 and TRBJ2-7, is DGGITQSPKYLFRKEGQNVTLSCEQNLNHDAMYWYRQDPGQGLRLIYYSQIVNDFQKGDIAEGYSVSREKKESFPLTVTSAQKNPTAFYLCASSIGRAYEQYFGPGTRLTVT.

The chain combines TRBV5-1 with TRBJ2-3, with TRBD2 identical over 8 bases. The length of the CDR3 is 13 residues. V trimming: 4 bases; J trimming: 4 bases; junction bases outside the gene matches: 2. Germline V gives CDR1 SGHRS, CDR2 YFSETQ. The CDR3 region is CASSRGGADTQYF. The CDR3 DNA is TGCGCCAGCAGCCGGGGGGGGGCAGATACGCAGTATTTT.

The chain uses TRBV6-5 and TRBJ2-1; possible D gene TRBD2, 6 bases. The CDR3 has 14 residues. Germline V lookup: CDR1 MNHEY, CDR2 SVGAGI. Trimming cost V 7 bases and J 3 bases, with 13 bases left between them. The CDR3 reads CASTPGSGYNEQFF. In DNA, the CDR3 is TGTGCCAGCACCCCCGGGAGCGGCTACAATGAGCAGTTCTTC.

This rearrangement joins TRBV5-4 to TRBJ2-1; the D gene is possibly TRBD2 (6 bases). Germline CDR1 is SGHNT and CDR2 is YYREEE (reference sequence). The germline V and J ends were trimmed by 3 bases and 4 bases, with 14 bases remaining between them. This CDR3 contains 15 residues. DNA of the CDR3: TGTGCCAGCAGCTACGGGATAGCGGTTTACAATGAGCAGTTCTTC. It encodes CASSYGIAVYNEQFF.

The chain joins TRBV20-1 to TRBJ1-1; no clear D gene. Germline V gene data show CDR1 as DFQATT and CDR2 as SNEGSKA (reference sequence). The length of the CDR3 is 10 residues. Deletions cut 6 bases from V and 5 bases from J, with 7 bases between. In nucleotides, the CDR3 is TGCAGTGCCCCCGGGACTGAAGCTTTCTTT. Its protein product is CSAPGTEAFF.

Remarks on this clone: One junction end disagrees with the germline gene, perhaps due to a read error. V usage is TRBV27 and J usage is TRBJ2-6; 7 bases agree with TRBD1. CDR1 and CDR2 (germline): MNHEY, SMNVEV (reference sequence). The CDR3 is 19 residues long. CDR3 region: CASSAGQVRIASGANGLTF. For the CDR3, the DNA is TGTGCCAGCAGTGCCGGACAGGTCCGCATCGCTTCTGGGGCCAACGGCCTGACTTTC.

The chain couples TRBV7-8 to TRBJ2-1; no clear D. Germline V lookup: CDR1 SGHVS, CDR2 FQNEAQ. This CDR3 has 14 amino acids. V was clipped by 6 bases and J by 0 bases, with 9 bases between them. In DNA, the CDR3 is TGTGCCAGCAGTCTCTTCAGCTCCTACAATGAGCAGTTCTTC. Its translation is CASSLFSSYNEQFF.

This clone was found once. CDR3 amino acids: CASRRGTGNEKLFF. The CDR3 DNA sequence: TGTGCCAGCAGGCGCGGGACAGGGAATGAAAAACTGTTTTTT. The rearrangement uses TRBV19 and TRBJ1-4; 9 nucleotides line up with TRBD1. The CDR3 covers 14 residues. V was clipped by 9 bases and J by 5 bases; unmatched bases: 7. Per germline, CDR1 LNHDA and CDR2 SQIVND (reference sequence).

The chain's CDR3 is CASSLTGHPYNEQFF. The CDR3 DNA follows: TGTGCCAGTAGCCTCACGGGACATCCCTACAATGAGCAGTTCTTC. J is TRBJ2-1 and V is TRBV19, with D possibly being TRBD1 (6 bases). The CDR3 consists of 15 residues. Germline V gene lookup returns CDR1 LNHDA and CDR2 SQIVND (reference sequence). V lost 6 bases to trimming and J lost 2 bases, with 14 bases between them.

The V call is TRBV2, the J call TRBJ2-7; no clear D gene. Trimming shortened V by 6 bases and J by 4 bases, and 10 bases separated the two germline ends. The CDR3 contains 12 residues. Germline V lookup: CDR1 SNHLY, CDR2 FYNNEI. The CDR3 DNA reads as TGTGCCAGCAGCCCTTCGCGATACGAGCAGTACTTC. Its translation: CASSPSRYEQYF. The variable domain in full, completed from reference TRBV2 and TRBJ2-7, reads EPEVTQTPSHQVTQMGQEVILRCVPISNHLYFYWYRQILGQKVEFLVSFYNNEISEKSEIFDDQFSVERPDGSNFTLKIRSTKLEDSAMYFCASSPSRYEQYFGPGTRLTVT.

The chain recombines TRBV7-2 with TRBJ2-2, with a weak D call TRBD1 (6 bases). CDR3 length: 16 amino acids. CDR1 is SGHTA and CDR2 is FQGNSA in the germline V gene. Between the trimmed V and J ends, which lost 1 base and 0 bases, there was a span of 9 bases. DNA for the CDR3: TGTGCCAGCAGCTTAGGGGGACAAGCGAACACCGGGGAGCTGTTTTTT. Translated: CASSLGGQANTGELFF.